The rows below give T cell receptor beta chains drawn from one sample of a study of regulatory T cells in long-lasting Graves disease. Via MiXCR, TCRdb re-called the multiplex PCR reads, giving one row per CDR3 protein. The table lists around 450,000 distinct CDR3 sequences, around 15% of them singletons. The data were also submitted as part of a second study, on T cells in Graves' hyperthyroidism and ophthalmopathy.

This material consisted of peripheral blood mononuclear cells (PBMCs), taken at new diagnosis, from a patient treated with antithyroid drugs. The receptors stem from a man aged 35-49 years with Graves disease. CDR3s include the opening cysteine and the closing phenylalanine or tryptophan. The D gene is left open where the match is weak. Some rows have no size entry. The others give once, few or many, or a class for an expanded clone.

>many|TRBD2|TRBV7-9|TRBJ2-1
TGTGCCAGCAGCCAGGGGACTAGCGGGAATTACAATGAGCAGTTCTTC
CASSQGTSGNYNEQFF
>once|TRBD1|TRBV12-3/TRBV12-4|TRBJ2-1
TGTGCCAGCAGTTTAGACCCGGGACAGGGGAAAAATGAGCAGTTCTTC
CASSLDPGQGKNEQFF
>many|TRBD1|TRBV27|TRBJ2-3
TGTGCCAGCAGTTATAGGGACAGGCCTGTCGATACGCAGTATTTT
CASSYRDRPVDTQYF
>few|.|TRBV20-1|TRBJ1-1
TGCAGTGCTAGCAGGGACCAGGGTGTCACTGAAGCTTTCTTT
CSASRDQGVTEAFF
>many|TRBD2|TRBV7-8|TRBJ2-1
TGTGCCAGCAGCTTTGGAGCGGGAGCTGAGCAGTTCTTC
CASSFGAGAEQFF
>.|.|TRBV20-1|TRBJ2-5
TGCAGTGCTTACCGCGAGACCCAGTACTTC
CSAYRETQYF
>many|TRBD1|TRBV20-1|TRBJ2-7
TGCAGTGCTAGAGGGGGACAGGGCTACGCCTACGAGCAGTACTTC
CSARGGQGYAYEQYF
>many|.|TRBV7-2|TRBJ2-5
TGTGCCAGCAGCCCCATGCAAGAGACCCAGTACTTC
CASSPMQETQYF
>many|TRBD2|TRBV5-1|TRBJ2-3
TGCGCCAGCAGCTTGGGTAGTAGCGGGAGAACAGATACGCAGTATTTT
CASSLGSSGRTDTQYF
>few|TRBD1|TRBV29-1|TRBJ1-2
TGCAGCGCCCTTCGACAGGGGGAGGACTATGGCTACACCTTC
CSALRQGEDYGYTF
>.|TRBD1|TRBV2|TRBJ2-3
TGTGCCAGCAGTGTGACAGGGGTGCACACAGATACGCAGTATTTT
CASSVTGVHTDTQYF
>.|TRBD1|TRBV4-1|TRBJ1-3
TGCGCCAGCAGCCAAGGTACCGGGACAGGATCGAGAAACACCATATATTTT
CASSQGTGTGSRNTIYF
>many|TRBD2|TRBV12-3/TRBV12-4|TRBJ2-1
TGTGCCAGCAGCATAGCGGGAGGGCCACAGTCAAATGAGCAGTTCTTC
CASSIAGGPQSNEQFF
>few|TRBD1|TRBV5-1|TRBJ2-7
TGCGCCAGCAGCTCCGGACAGGACTCCTACGAGCAGTACTTC
CASSSGQDSYEQYF
>many|.|TRBV12-3/TRBV12-4|TRBJ1-5
TGTGCCAGCAGCTTAGGGGATCAGCCCCAGCATTTT
CASSLGDQPQHF
>many|.|TRBV5-1|TRBJ2-1
TGCGCCAGCAGCCCCCATGCGGGGGCAACCTACAATGAGCAGTTCTTC
CASSPHAGATYNEQFF
>few|.|TRBV20-1|TRBJ2-7
TGCAGTGCTAGAGATTTCGCAAAGGGCGGGATCGTGTCCTACGAGCAGTACTTC
CSARDFAKGGIVSYEQYF
>many|TRBD1|TRBV29-1|TRBJ2-1
TGCAGCGTTGAAGACAGGACAGGGAATGAGCAGTTCTTC
CSVEDRTGNEQFF
>.|.|TRBV6-2/TRBV6-3|TRBJ1-5
TGTGCCACAGCGACAGACGGCAATCAGCCCCAGCATTTT
CATATDGNQPQHF
>many|.|TRBV28|TRBJ2-3
TGTGCCAGCAGTTTACCCCACACAGATACGCAGTATTTT
CASSLPHTDTQYF
>many|.|TRBV13|TRBJ2-7
TGTGCCAGCAGCTCCCACGGGCAGGGACCCTACGAGCAGTACTTC
CASSSHGQGPYEQYF
>many|.|TRBV29-1|TRBJ2-7
TGCAGCGTTGAACAGGGTTACGAGCAGTACTTC
CSVEQGYEQYF
>many|.|TRBV12-3/TRBV12-4|TRBJ2-7
TGTGCCAGCAGTTTAGCCCGCGGTGCCGGTCTGCATTCCTACGAGCAGTACTTC
CASSLARGAGLHSYEQYF
>few|.|TRBV20-1|TRBJ1-5
TGCAGTGCTCGACCAATTAATCAGCCCCAGCATTTT
CSARPINQPQHF
>.|TRBD1|TRBV20-1|TRBJ1-6
TGCAGTGCTAGTCAGGGGGCAGGTCTGAATTCACCCCTCCACTTT
CSASQGAGLNSPLHF
>few|.|TRBV6-1|TRBJ1-5
TGTGCCAGCAGTCGGGACACGTATCAGCCCCAGCATTTT
CASSRDTYQPQHF
>.|TRBD1|TRBV20-1|TRBJ2-1
TGCAGTGCCATAAACCGGGACAGACAGTACAATGAGCAGTTCTTC
CSAINRDRQYNEQFF
>many|.|TRBV6-2/TRBV6-3|TRBJ2-3
TGTGCCAGCAGTTCGAGGGGAACGCAGTATTTT
CASSSRGTQYF
>once|.|TRBV3-1|TRBJ1-1
TGCGCCAGCAGCCAGCCCGACAGGTGGGGAGTTTTCTTT
CASSQPDRWGVFF
>many|TRBD1|TRBV27|TRBJ2-3
TGTGCCAGCACGCGACAGGGGTCTAGCACAGATACGCAGTATTTT
CASTRQGSSTDTQYF
>.|.|TRBV9|TRBJ2-2
TGTGCCAGCAGCGTAGAAGGCACCGGGGAGCTGTTTTTT
CASSVEGTGELFF
>.|TRBD1|TRBV9|TRBJ1-5
TGTGCCAGCAGCGTAAGCCGAACAGGGGTAAATCAGCCCCAGCATTTT
CASSVSRTGVNQPQHF
>many|TRBD1|TRBV28|TRBJ2-4
TGTGCCAGCAGTCCACAGGGGGGAGGCAAAAACATTCAGTACTTC
CASSPQGGGKNIQYF
>.|TRBD2|TRBV19|TRBJ2-1
TGTGCCACCGATACTAGCGGGAGGGCCAGTAGGCACAATGAGCAGTTCTTC
CATDTSGRASRHNEQFF
>.|TRBD1|TRBV28|TRBJ1-5
TGTGCCAGCAGTTTAACAGGGGGCCCGGGCAATCAGCCCCAGCATTTT
CASSLTGGPGNQPQHF
>many|.|TRBV27|TRBJ2-1
TGTGCCAGCAGTTTATCGTGGGGGTTCTACAATGAGCAGTTCTTC
CASSLSWGFYNEQFF
>.|TRBD1|TRBV29-1|TRBJ1-1
TGCAGCGTCGGGACAGGGGGCACTGAAGCTTTCTTT
CSVGTGGTEAFF
>many|TRBD2|TRBV29-1|TRBJ2-1
TGCAGCGTTGAGGCTAGCGGGGATAGCTCCTACAATGAGCAGTTCTTC
CSVEASGDSSYNEQFF
>.|TRBD1|TRBV6-2/TRBV6-3|TRBJ1-5
TGTGCCAGCAGTGAACAAACAGGGGTCGATCAGCCCCAGCATTTT
CASSEQTGVDQPQHF
>many|.|TRBV28|TRBJ1-3
TGTGCCAGCAGTTTAAGGGAAGCTGGAAACACCATATATTTT
CASSLREAGNTIYF
>many|TRBD1|TRBV6-1|TRBJ2-1
TGTGCCAGCAGAGGGGAATTACAGGGGAATGAGCAGTTCTTC
CASRGELQGNEQFF
>.|TRBD1|TRBV20-1|TRBJ2-5
TGCAGTGCTAGAGGGGAGACAGGGGAGTCAGAGACCCAGTACTTC
CSARGETGESETQYF
>.|TRBD2|TRBV28|TRBJ2-1
TGTGCCAGCAGTTTCACAGGGGGGACTAGCGGGAGGTCCTACAATGAGCAGTTCTTC
CASSFTGGTSGRSYNEQFF
>many|TRBD1|TRBV10-2|TRBJ2-7
TGCGCCAGCAGTGATCCCGTGATGGGACAGGGGGCAAGGGAGCAGTACTTC
CASSDPVMGQGAREQYF
>.|.|TRBV10-3|TRBJ1-5
TGTGCCATCAGTGAGTCCGGGACACTTCAGCCCCAGCATTTT
CAISESGTLQPQHF
>many|TRBD2|TRBV7-6|TRBJ2-5
TGTGCCAGCAGCTTAGTGCGGGAGCAGATGGCGACCCAGTACTTC
CASSLVREQMATQYF
>.|.|TRBV19|TRBJ1-5
TGTGCCACTATGGGGGGGTCGGACGGCAATCAGCCCCAGCATTTT
CATMGGSDGNQPQHF
>few|.|TRBV5-1|TRBJ1-4
TGCGCCAGCAGCTTGGGTTGGGACGCCGGATTCTCGGCTGTGAAACTGTTTTTT
CASSLGWDAGFSAVKLFF
>.|.|TRBV9|TRBJ1-3
TGTGCCAGCAGCGTAGGGACTTTTGAGAGCTCTGGAAACACCATATATTTT
CASSVGTFESSGNTIYF
>many|TRBD1|TRBV6-5|TRBJ2-7
TGTGCCAGCAGTTGGTCGACAGGGAGAGCCGACGAGCAGTACTTC
CASSWSTGRADEQYF
>few|.|TRBV7-2|TRBJ2-5
TGTGCCAGCAGTTACAAGCCCGGCCCTAACTATCGTATGGAGACCCAGTACTTC
CASSYKPGPNYRMETQYF
>few|.|TRBV27|TRBJ2-7
TGTGCCAGCAGTTTAGGTGGGGCTGGTGCGTCCTACGAGCAGTACTTC
CASSLGGAGASYEQYF
>many|.|TRBV20-1|TRBJ2-2
TGCAGTGCGAACAGGGTTTTGGACGGGGAGCTGTTTTTT
CSANRVLDGELFF
>many|TRBD2|TRBV2|TRBJ2-7
TGTGCCAGCACCAGGACTAGCGGGAGCTCCTACGAGCAGTACTTC
CASTRTSGSSYEQYF